Each of the 11 T cell receptor beta chains below was sequenced from the same sample in a study of neurological immune-mediated disorders. TCRdb re-analysed the 5' RACE reads in MiXCR, keeping a single row per CDR3 protein. The profile covers 90,000 to 150,000 distinct CDR3 sequences, with about 3.4% appearing a single time and 1% to 1.5% taken by the ten largest. Sequences were obtained from PBMCs. These receptors were collected from a woman younger than 45 with multiple sclerosis.

This clonotype occurred many times. This chain uses TRBV20-1 with TRBJ2-3, with TRBD2 identical over 10 bases. Germline CDR1 is DFQATT and CDR2 is SNEGSKA (reference sequence). This CDR3 spans 13 amino acids. Trimming at V came to 5 bases and at J to 4 bases, leaving 3 bases not matched to a gene. CDR3 DNA sequence: TGCAGTGCTGACGGACTAGCGGCAGATACGCAGTATTTT. Its translation is CSADGLAADTQYF.

At least ten counts were recorded for this clonotype. This chain joins TRBV9 and TRBJ1-2, with D unresolved. Trimming removed 3 bases from V and 4 bases from J, with 7 bases in between. Germline V lookup: CDR1 SGDLS, CDR2 YYNGEE. The CDR3 length is 12 residues. The DNA for the CDR3 is TGTGCCAGCAGCGAGGGTCTCTATGGCTACACCTTC. Its translation: CASSEGLYGYTF.

This clonotype was counted a few times. This clone may be a read error of a much larger clone one base away. This chain joins TRBV7-9 and TRBJ1-5, with D perhaps matching TRBD1 (5 bases). The CDR3 totals 13 residues. Germline assignment: CDR1 SEHNR and CDR2 FQNEAQ (reference sequence). The DNA for the CDR3 is TGTGCCAGCAGCTTAGCGTCCGACGGGGCCCAGAATTTT. Protein product: CASSLASDGAQNF.

This clonotype was counted only a few times. Since a much larger clone is just one base distant, this may be a read error. This chain links TRBV9 with TRBJ2-7; 9 bases are a match to TRBD2. CDR3 length: 14 amino acids. V dropped 3 bases and J dropped 4; count of bases not matched to a gene: 5. Germline V CDR1 and CDR2: SGDLS, YYNGEE. Here the CDR3 reads CASSDAGGAYEQYF. CDR3 DNA sequence: TGTGCCAGCAGCGACGCGGGGGGGGCATACGAGCAGTACTTC.

This clonotype was detected many times. The V call is TRBV15, the J call TRBJ1-2; D is perhaps TRBD1 (6 bases). CDR1 LNHNV and CDR2 YYDKDF come from the germline V gene (reference sequence). Between the trimmed V and J ends, which lost 2 bases and 5 bases, there was a span of 15 bases. This CDR3 comprises 15 residues. CDR3 sequence (DNA): TGTGCCACCAGCAGATCTCCGGGGGCGGATTATGGCTACACCTTC. This translates into CATSRSPGADYGYTF.

This clonotype was counted at least ten times. The chain combines TRBV5-1 with TRBJ2-1; TRBD2 aligns across 7 bases. V shed 1 base and J 0 bases; nucleotides not matched to a gene: 7. The CDR3 covers 17 residues. Germline CDR1 and CDR2: SGHRS and YFSETQ. The CDR3 bases are TGCGCCAGCAGCTTGTCGGCTAGCGGAAGCTCCTACAATGAGCAGTTCTTC. This sequence encodes CASSLSASGSSYNEQFF.

The sample holds many counts of this clonotype. V is TRBV20-1 and J is TRBJ1-5; maybe TRBD1 (5 bases). CDR1 is DFQATT and CDR2 is SNEGSKA in the germline V gene (reference sequence). The CDR3 extends over 13 amino acids. The V gene lost 3 bases and the J gene lost 3 bases, with 9 bases spanning the gap. For the CDR3, the DNA is TGCAGTGCTAGGGGACCGAACAATCAGCCCCAGCATTTT. As protein: CSARGPNNQPQHF.

Many counts were recorded for this clonotype. The chain recombines TRBV20-1 with TRBJ2-5; 8 bases fit TRBD1. The CDR3 sequence is 13 residues long. The V and J ends lost 1 base and 5 bases, in that order; junction bases with no gene match: 3. Germline CDR1 is DFQATT and CDR2 is SNEGSKA (reference sequence). CDR3 in amino acids: CSARGTGSETQYF. The CDR3 nucleotides are TGCAGTGCTAGAGGGACAGGGTCGGAGACCCAGTACTTC.

This clonotype has at least ten counts. The chain carries TRBV20-1 and TRBJ2-7; D may be TRBD2 (5 bases). V gave up 5 bases and J gave up 3 bases, with 11 bases separating them. CDR1 is DFQATT, CDR2 SNEGSKA, per germline (reference sequence). This CDR3 comprises 12 residues. The CDR3 reads CSARTYHYEQYF. The CDR3 DNA is TGCAGTGCTCGGACTTACCACTACGAGCAGTACTTC.

This clonotype has a count of ten or more. The chain carries TRBV7-6 and TRBJ1-4; 7 positions match TRBD1. Germline V gene data show CDR1 as SGHVS and CDR2 as FNYEAQ. J lost 0 bases, V lost 3 bases, and 4 bases had no gene match. This CDR3 has 16 residues. This CDR3 reads CASSFGDSATNEKLFF. CDR3 in DNA: TGTGCCAGCAGCTTCGGGGACAGCGCAACTAATGAAAAACTGTTTTTT.

This clonotype was seen many times. The rearrangement uses TRBV28 and TRBJ1-2; 7 bases align to TRBD1. The CDR3 is 14 residues long. Trimming took 6 bases from V and 5 from J; bases not matched to a gene: 9. Germline-derived CDR1 and CDR2 are MDHEN and SYDVKM. CDR3 sequence (DNA): TGTGCCAGCAGAGGCCGGGACAGCCTATATGGCTACACCTTC. Translated: CASRGRDSLYGYTF.